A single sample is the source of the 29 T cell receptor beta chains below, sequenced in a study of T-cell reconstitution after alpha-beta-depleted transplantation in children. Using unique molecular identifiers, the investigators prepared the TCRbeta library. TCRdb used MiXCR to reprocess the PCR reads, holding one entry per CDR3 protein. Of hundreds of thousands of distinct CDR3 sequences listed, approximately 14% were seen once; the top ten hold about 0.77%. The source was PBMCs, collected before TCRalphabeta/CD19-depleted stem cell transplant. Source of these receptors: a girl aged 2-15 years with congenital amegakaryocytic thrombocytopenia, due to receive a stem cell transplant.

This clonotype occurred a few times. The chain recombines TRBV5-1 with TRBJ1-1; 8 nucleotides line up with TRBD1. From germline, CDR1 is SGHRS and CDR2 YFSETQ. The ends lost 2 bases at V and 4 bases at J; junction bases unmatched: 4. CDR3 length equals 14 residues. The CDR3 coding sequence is TGCGCCAGCAGCTTCAACAGGGGGGGCACTGAAGCTTTCTTT. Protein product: CASSFNRGGTEAFF.

CDR3 amino acids: CASSQDFPSGSSYNEQFF. In DNA form, the CDR3 reads TGTGCCAGCAGCCAAGATTTTCCTAGCGGAAGCTCCTACAATGAGCAGTTCTTC. The chain has TRBV4-2 and TRBJ2-1, with 7 bases lining up with TRBD2. Trimming at V came to 0 bases and at J to 0 bases, leaving 8 bases not matched to a gene. This CDR3 has 18 residues. CDR1 and CDR2 from the germline V gene are LGHNA and YNFKEQ.

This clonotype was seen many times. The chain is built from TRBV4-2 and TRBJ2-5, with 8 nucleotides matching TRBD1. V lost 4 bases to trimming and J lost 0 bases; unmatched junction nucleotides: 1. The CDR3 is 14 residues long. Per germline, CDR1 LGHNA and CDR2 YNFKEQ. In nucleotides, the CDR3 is TGTGCCAGCAGCCGACAGGGGAACCAAGAGACCCAGTACTTC. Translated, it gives CASSRQGNQETQYF.

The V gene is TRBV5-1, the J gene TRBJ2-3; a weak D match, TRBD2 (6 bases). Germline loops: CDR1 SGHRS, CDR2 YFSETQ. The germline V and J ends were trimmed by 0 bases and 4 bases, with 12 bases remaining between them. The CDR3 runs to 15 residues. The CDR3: CASSLAPGVSDTQYF. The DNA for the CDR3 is TGCGCCAGCAGCTTGGCCCCGGGAGTTTCAGATACGCAGTATTTT.

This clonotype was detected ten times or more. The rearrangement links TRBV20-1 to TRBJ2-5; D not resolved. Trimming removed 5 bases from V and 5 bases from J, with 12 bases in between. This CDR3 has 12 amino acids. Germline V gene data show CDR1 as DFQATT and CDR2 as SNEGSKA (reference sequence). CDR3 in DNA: TGCAGTGCTCCTCACGGGCGGGAGACCCAGTACTTC. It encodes CSAPHGRETQYF.

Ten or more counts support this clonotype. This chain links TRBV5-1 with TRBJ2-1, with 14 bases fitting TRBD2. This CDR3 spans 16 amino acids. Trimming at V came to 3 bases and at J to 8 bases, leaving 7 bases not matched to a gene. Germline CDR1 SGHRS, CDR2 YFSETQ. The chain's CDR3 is CASSSGTSGRVDEQFF. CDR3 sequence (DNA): TGCGCCAGCAGCTCTGGGACTAGCGGGAGAGTAGATGAGCAGTTCTTC.

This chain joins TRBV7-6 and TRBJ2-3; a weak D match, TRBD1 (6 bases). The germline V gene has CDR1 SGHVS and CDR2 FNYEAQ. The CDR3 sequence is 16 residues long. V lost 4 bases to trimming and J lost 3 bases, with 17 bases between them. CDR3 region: CASSSTGRDLTDTQYF. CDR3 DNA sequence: TGTGCCAGCAGCTCCACAGGGAGAGATTTGACAGATACGCAGTATTTT.

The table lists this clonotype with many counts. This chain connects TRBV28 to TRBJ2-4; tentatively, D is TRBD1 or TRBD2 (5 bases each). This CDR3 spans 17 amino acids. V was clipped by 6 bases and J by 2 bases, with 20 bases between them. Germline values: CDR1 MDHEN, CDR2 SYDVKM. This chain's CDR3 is CASRQSRDLRTKNIQYF. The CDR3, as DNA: TGTGCCAGCAGACAAAGCCGGGACCTCAGGACCAAAAACATTCAGTACTTC.

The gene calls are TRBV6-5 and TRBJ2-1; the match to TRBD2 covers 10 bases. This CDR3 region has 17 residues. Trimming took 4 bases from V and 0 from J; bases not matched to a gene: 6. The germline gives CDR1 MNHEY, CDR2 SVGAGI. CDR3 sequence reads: CASSSGTSVSSYNEQFF. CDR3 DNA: TGTGCCAGCAGTTCCGGGACTAGCGTAAGCTCCTACAATGAGCAGTTCTTC.

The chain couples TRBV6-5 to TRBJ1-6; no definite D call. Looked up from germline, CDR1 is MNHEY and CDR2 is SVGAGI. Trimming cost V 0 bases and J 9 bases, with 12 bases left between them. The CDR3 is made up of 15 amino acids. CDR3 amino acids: CASSYSSQAGSPLHF. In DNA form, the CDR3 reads TGTGCCAGCAGTTACTCTAGCCAGGCGGGTTCACCCCTCCACTTT.

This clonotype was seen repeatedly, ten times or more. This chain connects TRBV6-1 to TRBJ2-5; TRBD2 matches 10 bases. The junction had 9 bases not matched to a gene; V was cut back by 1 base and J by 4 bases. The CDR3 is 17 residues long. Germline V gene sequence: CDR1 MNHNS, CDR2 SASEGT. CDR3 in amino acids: CASSEDSSGSFGETQYF. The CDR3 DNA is TGTGCCAGCAGTGAAGATTCTAGCGGGAGTTTCGGAGAGACCCAGTACTTC.

The CDR3 sequence: CASSGTGGTPYNSPLHF. The CDR3 DNA follows: TGTGCCAGCAGCGGCACAGGGGGCACCCCATATAATTCACCCCTCCACTTT. The rearrangement uses TRBV21-1 and TRBJ1-6; TRBD1 is taken as the D call from the table, unchecked against the DNA. TRBV21-1 is a known pseudogene. This CDR3 has 17 residues.

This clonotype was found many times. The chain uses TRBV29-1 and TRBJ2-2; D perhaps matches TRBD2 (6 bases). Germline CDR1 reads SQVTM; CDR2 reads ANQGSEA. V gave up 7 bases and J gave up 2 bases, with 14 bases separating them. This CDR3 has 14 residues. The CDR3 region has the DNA TGCAGCGCCACCGGGGGACGTAACACCGGGGAGCTGTTTTTT. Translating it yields CSATGGRNTGELFF.

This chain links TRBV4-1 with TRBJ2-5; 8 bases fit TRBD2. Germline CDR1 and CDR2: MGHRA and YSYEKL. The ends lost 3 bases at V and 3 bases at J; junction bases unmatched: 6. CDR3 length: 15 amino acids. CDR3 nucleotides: TGCGCCAGCAGCCACCTAGCGGGTCCGAAAGAGACCCAGTACTTC. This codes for CASSHLAGPKETQYF.

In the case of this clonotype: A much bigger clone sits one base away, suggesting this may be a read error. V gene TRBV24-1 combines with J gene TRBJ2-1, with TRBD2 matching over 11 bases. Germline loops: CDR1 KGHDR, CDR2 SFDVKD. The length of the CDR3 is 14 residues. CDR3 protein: CATSLAGGFNEQLF. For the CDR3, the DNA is TGTGCCACCTCTCTAGCGGGAGGATTCAATGAGCAGCTCTTC.

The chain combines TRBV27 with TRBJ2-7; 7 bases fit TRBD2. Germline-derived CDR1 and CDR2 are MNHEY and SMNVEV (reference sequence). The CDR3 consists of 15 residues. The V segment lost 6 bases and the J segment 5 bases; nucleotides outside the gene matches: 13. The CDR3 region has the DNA TGTGCCAGCAGCCCACTCGGGGGAGGGGCGGACGAGCAGTACTTC. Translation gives CASSPLGGGADEQYF.

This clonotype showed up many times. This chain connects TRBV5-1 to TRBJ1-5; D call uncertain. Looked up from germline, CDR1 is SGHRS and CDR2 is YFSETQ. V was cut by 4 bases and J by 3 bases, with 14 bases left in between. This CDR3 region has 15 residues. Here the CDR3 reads CASSALGNLNQPQHF. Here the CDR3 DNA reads TGCGCCAGCAGCGCATTGGGGAACCTCAATCAGCCCCAGCATTTT. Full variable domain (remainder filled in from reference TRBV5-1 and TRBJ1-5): KAGVTQTPRYLIKTRGQQVTLSCSPISGHRSVSWYQQTPGQGLQFLFEYFSETQRNKGNFPGRFSGRQFSNSRSEMNVSTLELGDSALYLCASSALGNLNQPQHFGDGTRLSIL.

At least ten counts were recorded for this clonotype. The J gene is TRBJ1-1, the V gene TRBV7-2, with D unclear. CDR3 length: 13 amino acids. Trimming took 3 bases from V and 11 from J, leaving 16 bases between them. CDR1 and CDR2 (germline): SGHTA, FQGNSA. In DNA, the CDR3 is TGTGCCAGCAGCTTCAATGGTCCACGGAGGGCTTTCTTT. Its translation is CASSFNGPRRAFF.

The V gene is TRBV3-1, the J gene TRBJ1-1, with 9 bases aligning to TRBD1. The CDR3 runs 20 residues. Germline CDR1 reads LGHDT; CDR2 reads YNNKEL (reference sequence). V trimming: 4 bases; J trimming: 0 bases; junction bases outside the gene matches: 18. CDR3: CASSPGTGFFLEKVNTEAFF. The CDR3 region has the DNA TGTGCCAGCAGCCCAGGGACAGGGTTTTTTCTTGAGAAGGTGAACACTGAAGCTTTCTTT.

CDR3 bases: TGCGCCAGCAGCTTGGGGCCAGCGGGGAAAATATACAATGAGCAGTTCTTC. Its translation is CASSLGPAGKIYNEQFF. This chain uses TRBV5-1 with TRBJ2-1, with 7 bases that match TRBD2. CDR1 is SGHRS and CDR2 is YFSETQ in the germline V gene. The CDR3 totals 17 residues. The V gene end was trimmed by 0 bases and the J gene end by 4 bases; junction bases not matched to a gene: 10.

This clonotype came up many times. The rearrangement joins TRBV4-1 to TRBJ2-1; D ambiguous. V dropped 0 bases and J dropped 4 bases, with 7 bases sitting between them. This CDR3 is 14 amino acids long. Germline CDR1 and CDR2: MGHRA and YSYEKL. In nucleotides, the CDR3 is TGCGCCAGCAGCCAAGATGGCCTGTACAATGAGCAGTTCTTC. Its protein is CASSQDGLYNEQFF.

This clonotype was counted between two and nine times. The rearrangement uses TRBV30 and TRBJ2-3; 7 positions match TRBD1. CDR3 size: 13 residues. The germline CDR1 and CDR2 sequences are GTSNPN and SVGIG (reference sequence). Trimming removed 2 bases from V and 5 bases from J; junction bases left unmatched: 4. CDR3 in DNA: TGTGCCTGGAGTCAAGGGGGCGGAGATACGCAGTATTTT. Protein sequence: CAWSQGGGDTQYF.

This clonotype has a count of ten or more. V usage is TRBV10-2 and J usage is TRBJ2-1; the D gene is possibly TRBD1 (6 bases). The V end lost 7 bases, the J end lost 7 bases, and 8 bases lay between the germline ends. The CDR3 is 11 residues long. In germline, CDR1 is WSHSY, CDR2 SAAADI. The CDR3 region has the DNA TGCGCCAGCATAGGGGGAAATGAGCAGTTCTTC. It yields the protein CASIGGNEQFF.

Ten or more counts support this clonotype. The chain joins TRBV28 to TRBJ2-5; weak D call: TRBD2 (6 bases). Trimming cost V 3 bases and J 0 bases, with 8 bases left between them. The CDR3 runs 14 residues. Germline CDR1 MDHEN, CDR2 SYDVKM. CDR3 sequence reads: CASSLWGDQETQYF. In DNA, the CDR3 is TGTGCCAGCAGTTTGTGGGGGGACCAAGAGACCCAGTACTTC.

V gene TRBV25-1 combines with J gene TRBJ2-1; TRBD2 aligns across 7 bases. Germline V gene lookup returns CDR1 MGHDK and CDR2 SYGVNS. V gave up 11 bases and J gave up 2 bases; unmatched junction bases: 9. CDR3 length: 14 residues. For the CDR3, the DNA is TGTGCCGGCGGAATGACTAGCCCCTACAATGAGCAGTTCTTC. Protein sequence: CAGGMTSPYNEQFF.

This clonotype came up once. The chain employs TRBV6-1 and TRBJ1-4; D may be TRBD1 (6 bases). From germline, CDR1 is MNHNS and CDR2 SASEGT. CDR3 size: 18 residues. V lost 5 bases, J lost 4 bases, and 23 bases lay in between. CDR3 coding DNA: TGTGCCAGCAGTCCTAGGTCAGGGGACGAGGGGTATAATGAAAAACTGTTTTTT. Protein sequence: CASSPRSGDEGYNEKLFF.

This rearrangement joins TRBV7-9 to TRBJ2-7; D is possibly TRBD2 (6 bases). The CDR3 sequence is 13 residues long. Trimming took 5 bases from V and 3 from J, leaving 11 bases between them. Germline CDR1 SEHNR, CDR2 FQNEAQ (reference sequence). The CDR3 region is CASSPSEGYEQYF. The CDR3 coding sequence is TGTGCCAGCAGCCCATCGGAGGGCTACGAGCAGTACTTC.

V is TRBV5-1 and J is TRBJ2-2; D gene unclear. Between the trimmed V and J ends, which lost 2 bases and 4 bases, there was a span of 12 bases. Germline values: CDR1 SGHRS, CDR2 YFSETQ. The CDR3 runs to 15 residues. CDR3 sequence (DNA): TGCGCCAGCAGCTTACTACAGTCCGGCACCGGGGAGCTGTTTTTT. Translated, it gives CASSLLQSGTGELFF.

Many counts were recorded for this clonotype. This CDR3 reads CSAREEPETQYF. The CDR3 DNA sequence: TGCAGTGCTAGAGAGGAGCCAGAGACCCAGTACTTC. The chain is built from TRBV20-1 and TRBJ2-5; unclear D gene. The CDR3 contains 12 residues. Germline-derived CDR1 and CDR2 are DFQATT and SNEGSKA (reference sequence). Trimming took off 0 bases at V and 4 bases at J, with 6 bases between the two ends.